Listed here are 6 T cell receptor beta chains from one sample, sequenced in a study of T cell responses to AZD1222 COVID-19 vaccine. Libraries were prepared by immunoSEQ multiplex PCR; TCRdb keeps only in-frame clonotypes and omits some of them. The sample lists about 82,000 clones, approximately 90% occurring once. The material was peripheral blood, obtained on day 0 of AZD1222 vaccination. The receptors come from an adult in good health.

The chain carries TRBV4-1 and TRBJ1-5, with TRBD1 identical over 10 bases. The V and J ends lost 2 bases and 6 bases, in that order; junction bases with no gene match: 7. The CDR3 covers 16 residues. CDR1 is MGHRA, CDR2 YSYEKL, per germline. The CDR3 sequence: CASSQPRQGAGQPQHF. The CDR3, as DNA: TGCGCCAGCAGCCAACCTAGACAGGGGGCAGGTCAGCCCCAGCATTTT.

The chain recombines TRBV3-1 (or the pseudogene TRBV3-2) with TRBJ2-7; 9 bases agree with TRBD1. V lost 6 bases to trimming and J lost 1 base; unmatched junction nucleotides: 13. In germline, CDR1 is LGHDT, CDR2 YNNKEL (reference sequence). The CDR3 consists of 17 residues. Here the CDR3 reads CASRQKGGTGSSYEQYF. In DNA, the CDR3 is TGTGCCAGCAGGCAGAAAGGCGGGACAGGGAGTTCCTACGAGCAGTACTTC.

This clone has a single count. The V and J genes are TRBV4-1 and TRBJ2-3; tentative D call: TRBD2 (5 bases). Trimming took 6 bases from V and 6 from J, leaving 16 bases between them. The CDR3 runs to 14 residues. CDR1 MGHRA and CDR2 YSYEKL come from the germline V gene. DNA for the CDR3: TGCGCCAGCAGTGGCTATAGCGCTCCCGATACGCAGTATTTT. Residues: CASSGYSAPDTQYF.

V usage is TRBV11-3 and J usage is TRBJ1-2; 7 bases match TRBD1. CDR1 and CDR2 from the germline V gene are SGHNT and YENEEA. The CDR3 extends over 14 amino acids. The junction had 12 bases not matched to a gene; V was cut back by 6 bases and J by 8 bases. CDR3: CASRPGQNRGGYTF. The CDR3 DNA follows: TGTGCCAGCAGACCGGGACAGAATCGGGGAGGCTACACCTTC.

The chain recombines TRBV13 with TRBJ2-2; 9 bases agree with TRBD2. Germline V CDR1 and CDR2: PRHDT, FYEKMQ (reference sequence). The junction had 5 bases not matched to a gene; V was cut back by 6 bases and J by 6 bases. The CDR3 has 14 residues. In DNA form, the CDR3 reads TGTGCCAGCAGGCGGGGGGGCGTCTCCGGGGAGCTGTTTTTT. Translated, it gives CASRRGGVSGELFF.

The chain joins TRBV7-9 to TRBJ1-6; 11 bases are shared with TRBD1. This CDR3 region has 15 residues. CDR1 is SEHNR, CDR2 FQNEAQ, per germline (reference sequence). V lost 3 bases, J lost 14 bases, and 9 bases stayed unmatched. CDR3 amino acids: CASSFKGQGEWTLHF. The CDR3 bases are TGTGCCAGCAGCTTCAAGGGACAGGGGGAATGGACCCTCCACTTT.